Each of the 30 T cell receptor beta chains below was sequenced from the same sample in a study of T cells after yellow fever vaccination. TCRdb reanalysed the 5' RACE reads using MiXCR and keeps one entry per CDR3 protein. The sample carries 400,000 or so distinct CDR3 sequences, under 20% recorded once. Sequencing was performed on PBMCs, taken before the yellow fever booster vaccination. These receptors originate from a man between 18 and 29 years old who received the YFV17D yellow fever vaccine.

V is TRBV5-6 and J is TRBJ2-7; either TRBD1 or TRBD2 may supply D (5 bases each). Germline V gene sequence: CDR1 SGHDT, CDR2 YYEEEE. This CDR3 is 14 amino acids long. The V and J ends lost 4 bases and 4 bases respectively, with 15 bases between them. CDR3 in DNA: TGTGCCAGCAGCACCGACCGGGGCCAGTACGAGCAGTACTTC. Amino acids: CASSTDRGQYEQYF.

This clonotype was detected once. CDR3 amino acids: CATSARTVGVNSNQPQHF. The CDR3 DNA is TGTGCCACCAGTGCTAGGACGGTCGGGGTTAATAGCAATCAGCCCCAGCATTTT. The chain is built from TRBV24-1 and TRBJ1-5; D unclear. V dropped 5 bases and J dropped 0 bases, with 19 bases sitting between them. This CDR3 is 18 amino acids long. In germline, CDR1 is KGHDR, CDR2 SFDVKD.

V gene TRBV12-5 combines with J gene TRBJ2-5; unclear D gene. V was trimmed by 4 bases and J by 4 bases, leaving 4 bases between them. Germline lookup yields CDR1 LGHNT and CDR2 FRNRAP. CDR3 length: 11 residues. CDR3 nucleotides: TGTGCTAGTGGTTCCTTAGAGACCCAGTACTTC. This gives the protein CASGSLETQYF.

A few counts support this clonotype. This rearrangement joins TRBV4-3 to TRBJ2-6; the D gene is possibly TRBD1 (6 bases). Germline CDR1 reads LGHNA; CDR2 reads YSLEER. The CDR3 totals 16 residues. V lost 3 bases to trimming and J lost 0 bases, with 9 bases between them. Written as DNA, the CDR3 is TGCGCCAGCAGCCACCTACAGGGCTCTGGGGCCAACGTCCTGACTTTC. As protein: CASSHLQGSGANVLTF.

This clonotype showed up just a few times. The V gene is TRBV7-9, the J gene TRBJ2-2, with a possible D match to TRBD1 (5 bases). The germline gives CDR1 SEHNR, CDR2 FQNEAQ (reference sequence). CDR3 length: 16 amino acids. V was cut by 4 bases and J by 9 bases, with 21 bases left in between. The CDR3 is CASSSKLLEHRWELFF. The CDR3 coding sequence is TGTGCCAGCAGCTCCAAGTTGCTAGAGCACAGGTGGGAGCTGTTTTTT. The full variable domain, rest sourced from reference TRBV7-9 and TRBJ2-2, is DTGVSQNPRHKITKRGQNVTFRCDPISEHNRLYWYRQTLGQGPEFLTYFQNEAQLEKSRLLSDRFSAERPKGSFSTLEIQRTEQGDSAMYLCASSSKLLEHRWELFFGEGSRLTVL.

J is TRBJ2-3 and V is TRBV11-2; D may match TRBD1 or TRBD2 (5 bases each). The CDR3 sequence is 16 residues long. V was shortened by 3 bases and J by 4 bases, with 17 bases between the two germline ends. Germline V gives CDR1 SGHAT, CDR2 FQNNGV. CDR3 in amino acids: CASSFPPRAAADTQYF. CDR3 bases: TGTGCCAGCAGCTTCCCGCCCAGGGCAGCGGCAGATACGCAGTATTTT.

This clonotype was seen only a few times. The chain links TRBV20-1 to TRBJ2-7; TRBD2 aligns across 12 bases. Looked up from germline, CDR1 is DFQATT and CDR2 is SNEGSKA (reference sequence). This CDR3 has 13 amino acids. The V segment lost 3 bases and the J segment 7 bases; nucleotides outside the gene matches: 4. CDR3 residues: CSARQGLAGEQYV. DNA for the CDR3: TGCAGTGCTAGGCAAGGACTAGCGGGGGAGCAGTACGTC.

The rearrangement links TRBV7-9 to TRBJ1-1, with a tentative D call TRBD1 (6 bases). V was cut by 5 bases and J by 5 bases, with 15 bases left in between. The CDR3 covers 14 residues. Per the germline V gene, CDR1 is SEHNR and CDR2 is FQNEAQ (reference sequence). CDR3 sequence reads: CASSLDSGGTEAFF. Written as DNA, the CDR3 is TGTGCCAGCAGCCTGGACAGTGGGGGGACTGAAGCTTTCTTT. Full variable domain (outside the CDR3, taken from reference TRBV7-9 and TRBJ1-1): DTGVSQNPRHKITKRGQNVTFRCDPISEHNRLYWYRQTLGQGPEFLTYFQNEAQLEKSRLLSDRFSAERPKGSFSTLEIQRTEQGDSAMYLCASSLDSGGTEAFFGQGTRLTVV.

This clonotype has just a few counts. The chain uses TRBV7-9 and TRBJ2-6; 7 nucleotides align to TRBD1. V shed 11 bases and J 0 bases; nucleotides not matched to a gene: 7. CDR3 size: 15 residues. In germline, CDR1 is SEHNR, CDR2 FQNEAQ (reference sequence). CDR3 loop: CAVQGQYSGANVLTF. Here the CDR3 DNA reads TGTGCCGTACAGGGGCAGTACTCTGGGGCCAACGTCCTGACTTTC. Looking up the rest from reference TRBV7-9 and TRBJ2-6 gives the full variable domain: DTGVSQNPRHKITKRGQNVTFRCDPISEHNRLYWYRQTLGQGPEFLTYFQNEAQLEKSRLLSDRFSAERPKGSFSTLEIQRTEQGDSAMYLCAVQGQYSGANVLTFGAGSRLTVL.

This chain connects TRBV5-5 to TRBJ2-1; D is possibly TRBD1 (5 bases). Trimming removed 5 bases at V and 2 bases at J, with 8 bases between. The germline V gene encodes CDR1 SGHKS and CDR2 YYEKEE (reference sequence). There are 13 residues in the CDR3. CDR3 region: CASRTDTYNEQFF. In nucleotides, the CDR3 is TGTGCCAGCAGGACGGACACCTACAATGAGCAGTTCTTC.

In its sample, this clonotype was seen a few times. V is TRBV12-3 or TRBV12-4 and J is TRBJ2-2, with D maybe TRBD2 (5 bases). The V and J ends lost 11 bases and 5 bases respectively, with 12 bases between them. The CDR3 runs to 12 residues. This CDR3 is CAEPRGTGELFF. The CDR3 region has the DNA TGTGCCGAACCACGGGGAACCGGGGAGCTGTTTTTT.

The rearrangement uses TRBV12-3 or TRBV12-4 and TRBJ1-2; D ambiguous. The V and J ends lost 2 bases and 8 bases respectively, with 12 bases between them. The CDR3 is made up of 13 amino acids. This CDR3 reads CASSLKGFGGYTF. The CDR3 region has the DNA TGTGCCAGCAGTTTAAAGGGATTTGGCGGCTACACCTTC.

This clonotype showed up just a few times. V is TRBV18 and J is TRBJ2-5; the match to TRBD1 covers 8 bases. The CDR3 is made up of 17 amino acids. The germline CDR1 and CDR2 sequences are KGHSH and LQKENI. The V and J ends lost 4 bases and 1 base, in that order; junction bases with no gene match: 11. CDR3: CASSLIQPGQAQETQYF. CDR3 DNA: TGTGCCAGCTCACTAATTCAACCGGGACAGGCCCAAGAGACCCAGTACTTC.

The gene calls are TRBV5-6 and TRBJ1-2; 8 positions agree with TRBD1. From germline, CDR1 is SGHDT and CDR2 YYEEEE. CDR3 size: 14 residues. With V trimmed by 4 bases and J by 7 bases, 9 bases remained unmatched. Here the CDR3 DNA reads TGTGCCAGCAGCCTGGACAGGGCCGGCCGTGGCTACACCTTC. The encoded protein is CASSLDRAGRGYTF.

The chain uses TRBV18 and TRBJ1-2, with TRBD1 matching 10 bases. V trimming: 3 bases; J trimming: 6 bases; junction bases outside the gene matches: 4. Germline values: CDR1 KGHSH, CDR2 LQKENI. The CDR3 contains 14 residues. The CDR3: CASSPPDRGNGYTF. DNA of the CDR3: TGTGCCAGCTCACCCCCGGACAGGGGGAATGGCTACACCTTC. The full variable domain, its missing parts supplied by reference TRBV18 and TRBJ1-2, is NAGVMQNPRHLVRRRGQEARLRCSPMKGHSHVYWYRQLPEEGLKFMVYLQKENIIDESGMPKERFSAEFPKEGPSILRIQQVVRGDSAAYFCASSPPDRGNGYTFGSGTRLTVV.

The sample holds a few counts of this clonotype. The chain employs TRBV5-1 and TRBJ1-1; D is undetermined. Trimming removed 4 bases at V and 1 base at J, with 8 bases between. CDR1 and CDR2 from the germline V gene are SGHRS and YFSETQ. This CDR3 has 13 amino acids. CDR3 loop: CASSPSQNTEAFF. The CDR3 DNA reads as TGCGCCAGCAGCCCCTCTCAGAACACTGAAGCTTTCTTT. Drawing the rest from reference TRBV5-1 and TRBJ1-1, the complete variable domain is KAGVTQTPRYLIKTRGQQVTLSCSPISGHRSVSWYQQTPGQGLQFLFEYFSETQRNKGNFPGRFSGRQFSNSRSEMNVSTLELGDSALYLCASSPSQNTEAFFGQGTRLTVV.

This clonotype came up a few times. This chain joins TRBV20-1 and TRBJ2-2; D is unresolved. This CDR3 region has 13 residues. V was cut by 0 bases and J by 5 bases, with 7 bases left in between. From germline, CDR1 is DFQATT and CDR2 SNEGSKA (reference sequence). This CDR3 reads CSAREQPTGELFF. The DNA for the CDR3 is TGCAGTGCTAGAGAACAGCCGACCGGGGAGCTGTTTTTT.

This clonotype was detected a few times. V gene TRBV5-1 combines with J gene TRBJ2-7; the D gene is possibly TRBD1 (7 bases). This CDR3 is 16 amino acids long. Trimming cost V 3 bases and J 0 bases, with 16 bases left between them. Germline lookup yields CDR1 SGHRS and CDR2 YFSETQ. CDR3 residues: CASSSRGAGSSYEQYF. The CDR3 nucleotides are TGCGCCAGCAGCTCCAGGGGGGCTGGAAGCTCCTACGAGCAGTACTTC.

The chain couples TRBV7-9 to TRBJ2-5; a possible D gene is TRBD1 (6 bases). Trimming pared 5 bases from V and 3 bases from J, leaving 22 bases between. There are 17 residues in the CDR3. Germline V CDR1 and CDR2: SEHNR, FQNEAQ (reference sequence). CDR3 amino acids: CASSLEEQGPLEETQYF. CDR3 in DNA: TGTGCCAGCAGCCTGGAAGAGCAGGGGCCATTAGAAGAGACCCAGTACTTC.

The rearrangement joins TRBV29-1 to TRBJ2-3; 7 positions agree with TRBD2. This CDR3 contains 14 residues. Per germline, CDR1 SQVTM and CDR2 ANQGSEA. J gave up 1 base and V 8 bases, and 9 bases lay outside the gene matches. The DNA of the CDR3 is TGCAGCTCCAGAGCGGGGCCGGGCACAGATACGCAGTATTTT. This sequence encodes CSSRAGPGTDTQYF.

This rearrangement joins TRBV28 to TRBJ1-5; a possible D gene is TRBD1 (6 bases). From germline, CDR1 is MDHEN and CDR2 SYDVKM. The CDR3 loop spans 14 amino acids. V lost 5 bases to trimming and J lost 7 bases, with 15 bases between them. CDR3 residues: CASSPLAGGQPQHF. CDR3 sequence (DNA): TGTGCCAGCAGTCCCCTCGCGGGGGGCCAGCCCCAGCATTTT.

This clonotype was seen only a few times. This sequence joins TRBV6-2 or TRBV6-3 and TRBJ2-1; maybe TRBD2 (7 bases). The germline V gene encodes CDR1 MNHEY and CDR2 SVGEGT. The CDR3 sequence is 14 residues long. With 5 bases removed from V and 9 bases from J, the gap between germline ends came to 17 bases. CDR3 loop: CASSHRNGGPEQFF. The CDR3 coding sequence is TGTGCCAGCAGTCATCGGAACGGGGGGCCTGAGCAGTTCTTC.

The chain carries TRBV5-1 and TRBJ1-2; the D gene is possibly TRBD1 (5 bases). The CDR3 sequence is 12 residues long. V lost 4 bases, J lost 7 bases, and 11 bases lay in between. The V gene's germline CDR1 is SGHRS and CDR2 YFSETQ. CDR3 residues: CASSPPRGGYTF. In DNA, the CDR3 is TGCGCCAGCAGCCCCCCTAGGGGTGGCTACACCTTC.

This clonotype was counted only a few times. This sequence joins TRBV7-2 and TRBJ1-4; perhaps TRBD1 as D (5 bases). Germline V CDR1 and CDR2: SGHTA, FQGNSA. Between the trimmed V and J ends, which lost 2 bases and 8 bases, there was a span of 15 bases. The CDR3 is 15 residues long. The CDR3 is CASSLLGGRNEKLFF. Here the CDR3 DNA reads TGTGCCAGCAGCTTATTGGGGGGGAGAAACGAAAAACTGTTTTTT.

This clonotype was observed a handful of times. The chain uses TRBV18 and TRBJ1-2; maybe TRBD1 (5 bases). The germline V and J ends were trimmed by 1 base and 3 bases, with 15 bases remaining between them. This CDR3 has 16 residues. CDR1 and CDR2 from the germline V gene are KGHSH and LQKENI. This chain's CDR3 is CASSPLLQDKYYGYTF. CDR3 in DNA: TGTGCCAGCTCACCACTCCTACAGGACAAGTACTATGGCTACACCTTC.

A few counts support this clonotype. V and J are TRBV7-9 and TRBJ2-3, with unresolved D. The CDR3 spans 14 residues. The germline V and J ends were trimmed by 5 bases and 0 bases, with 9 bases remaining between them. From germline, CDR1 is SEHNR and CDR2 FQNEAQ (reference sequence). This CDR3 reads CASSVTGSTDTQYF. CDR3 DNA sequence: TGTGCCAGCAGCGTAACCGGGAGCACAGATACGCAGTATTTT.

The genes are TRBV19 and TRBJ1-1; D unresolved. This CDR3 is 15 amino acids long. Germline values: CDR1 LNHDA, CDR2 SQIVND (reference sequence). The V gene lost 0 bases and the J gene lost 4 bases, with 12 bases spanning the gap. The CDR3 region is CASSIETGVFTEAFF. The DNA for the CDR3 is TGTGCCAGTAGTATAGAAACGGGAGTCTTCACTGAAGCTTTCTTT.

This chain links TRBV25-1 with TRBJ1-4; the match to TRBD1 covers 7 bases. Germline trimming cut 4 bases from V and 8 bases from J; bases unmatched to any gene: 10. Germline CDR1 and CDR2: MGHDK and SYGVNS. The CDR3 length is 15 residues. Written as DNA, the CDR3 is TGTGCCAGCAGTGCCGGGGGAGGGGGCGAAGAAAAACTGTTTTTT. Translating gives CASSAGGGGEEKLFF. Complete variable domain (other parts from reference TRBV25-1 and TRBJ1-4): EADIYQTPRYLVIGTGKKITLECSQTMGHDKMYWYQQDPGMELHLIHYSYGVNSTEKGDLSSESTVSRIRTEHFPLTLESARPSHTSQYLCASSAGGGGEEKLFFGSGTQLSVL.

This clonotype occurred a few times. This rearrangement joins TRBV4-1 to TRBJ2-1; D may be TRBD1 (5 bases). The V end lost 4 bases, the J end lost 0 bases, and 13 bases lay between the germline ends. CDR3 size: 16 residues. Germline CDR1 is MGHRA and CDR2 is YSYEKL. The CDR3 loop is CASSRPGMSSYNEQFF. CDR3 nucleotide sequence: TGCGCCAGCAGCCGGCCAGGGATGAGCTCCTACAATGAGCAGTTCTTC.

The chain couples TRBV14 to TRBJ2-1, with D possibly TRBD1 on 5 matching bases. CDR3 length: 15 residues. Germline V gene lookup returns CDR1 SGHDN and CDR2 FVKESK. V was pared by 3 bases and J by 5 bases, with 14 bases between. The CDR3 region is CASSHRQPTHNEQFF. The CDR3 bases are TGTGCCAGCAGCCACAGACAGCCTACCCACAATGAGCAGTTCTTC.